Shown below are 16 T cell receptor beta chains from a single sample sequenced in a study of blood T cells in healthy people across ages. PCR was performed a second time for roughly 7 to 11 cycles using a sample-barcoded 5' primer and a J-beta primer mix. TCRdb analysed the 5' RACE reads with MiXCR anew, one entry per CDR3 protein. The sample lists some 1.8 million distinct CDR3 sequences, roughly two fifths seen once, with about 23% in the top ten. Material for sequencing was blood. Source of these receptors: a human donor in good health.

J is TRBJ1-2 and V is TRBV3-1; 7 nucleotides line up with TRBD1. Trimming removed 0 bases from V and 4 bases from J; junction bases left unmatched: 2. The CDR3 sequence is 14 residues long. CDR1 is LGHDT and CDR2 is YNNKEL in the germline V gene (reference sequence). CDR3 coding DNA: TGTGCCAGCAGCCAAGAGTACAGGGGCTATGGCTACACCTTC. Protein: CASSQEYRGYGYTF.

This clonotype came up once. The gene calls are TRBV6-5 and TRBJ1-2, with 10 bases aligning to TRBD1. The CDR3 length is 16 residues. Germline V gene data show CDR1 as MNHEY and CDR2 as SVGAGI. Trimming at V came to 2 bases and at J to 4 bases, leaving 7 bases not matched to a gene. Here the CDR3 reads CASSYRGQGGGYGYTF. Here the CDR3 DNA reads TGTGCCAGCAGTTACCGCGGACAGGGGGGTGGCTATGGCTACACCTTC.

The chain employs TRBV7-2 and TRBJ2-7, with D possibly being TRBD1 (6 bases). Germline CDR1 SGHTA, CDR2 FQGNSA. The germline V and J ends were trimmed by 2 bases and 2 bases, with 16 bases remaining between them. The CDR3 loop spans 16 amino acids. CDR3 sequence (DNA): TGTGCCAGCAGCTTAAAAGGACAGAGAAATACCTACGAGCAGTACTTC. It codes for CASSLKGQRNTYEQYF.

This clonotype occurred many times. At one end the junction does not follow the germline gene, possibly because of a read error. This chain joins TRBV5-1 and TRBJ2-3; D remains ambiguous. The CDR3 spans 13 residues. Germline V gives CDR1 SGHRS, CDR2 YFSETQ. The CDR3: CASSLESTDTQYF. In DNA form, the CDR3 reads TGTGCCAGCAGCTTAGAGAGCACAGATACGCAGTATTTT.

This chain uses TRBV2 with TRBJ2-5; perhaps TRBD1 as D (6 bases). The J call may be wrong; the DNA end is better matched by TRBJ2-7. The germline V gene encodes CDR1 SNHLY and CDR2 FYNNEI. The CDR3 sequence is 13 residues long. The CDR3 here is CASRATGHYEQYF. The CDR3 region has the DNA TGTGCCAGCAGAGCGACAGGCCACTACGAGCAGTACTTC.

This chain joins TRBV19 and TRBJ1-5, with 9 bases aligning to TRBD1. The CDR3 is 16 amino acids. The V gene's germline CDR1 is LNHDA and CDR2 SQIVND (reference sequence). Trimming took 5 bases from V and 5 from J; bases not matched to a gene: 10. The CDR3 sequence: CASSGGMGQGDQPQHF. The CDR3 DNA reads TGTGCCAGTAGTGGGGGTATGGGACAGGGCGATCAGCCCCAGCATTTT. The full variable domain, its missing parts supplied by reference TRBV19 and TRBJ1-5, is DGGITQSPKYLFRKEGQNVTLSCEQNLNHDAMYWYRQDPGQGLRLIYYSQIVNDFQKGDIAEGYSVSREKKESFPLTVTSAQKNPTAFYLCASSGGMGQGDQPQHFGDGTRLSIL.

In this sample, this clonotype turned up a few times. The rearrangement joins TRBV5-1 to TRBJ2-1, with D maybe TRBD2 (5 bases). V dropped 3 bases and J dropped 3 bases, with 10 bases sitting between them. This CDR3 contains 14 residues. Germline V gene data show CDR1 as SGHRS and CDR2 as YFSETQ. CDR3 in DNA: TGCGCCAGCAGCTCCCCGGGGAACTACAATGAGCAGTTCTTC. It encodes CASSSPGNYNEQFF.

J is TRBJ1-2 and V is TRBV29-1; no clear D gene. V lost 7 bases to trimming and J lost 0 bases, with 18 bases between them. The CDR3 extends over 15 amino acids. Germline CDR1 SQVTM, CDR2 ANQGSEA. CDR3 in amino acids: CSAMRTDGTNYGYTF. CDR3 DNA: TGCAGCGCCATGAGGACGGACGGGACTAACTATGGCTACACCTTC.

This chain joins TRBV7-3 and TRBJ2-3; possible D gene TRBD2, 6 bases. The ends were cut back, 5 bases at V and 2 bases at J, with 14 bases in the middle. The germline V gene has CDR1 SGHTA and CDR2 FQGTGA. This CDR3 region has 15 residues. The DNA of the CDR3 is TGTGCCAGCAGCCCCCAGGGAGGATACACAGATACGCAGTATTTT. Protein: CASSPQGGYTDTQYF. The variable domain in full, with the rest retrieved from reference TRBV7-3 and TRBJ2-3, is GAGVSQTPSNKVTEKGKYVELRCDPISGHTALYWYRQSLGQGPEFLIYFQGTGAADDSGLPNDRFFAVRPEGSVSTLKIQRTERGDSAVYLCASSPQGGYTDTQYFGPGTRLTVL.

This clonotype turned up a few times. V and J are TRBV7-9 and TRBJ2-4; either TRBD1 or TRBD2 may fit D (5 bases each). Germline V gene data show CDR1 as SEHNR and CDR2 as FQNEAQ (reference sequence). The V and J ends lost 6 bases and 7 bases respectively, with 10 bases between them. The CDR3 has 12 residues. The CDR3 sequence is CASSSGRNIQYF. The CDR3 nucleotides read TGTGCCAGCAGTTCGGGACGGAACATTCAGTACTTC.

The chain carries TRBV25-1 and TRBJ1-2; D remains ambiguous. V lost 1 base, J lost 7 bases, and 10 bases lay in between. Germline lookup yields CDR1 MGHDK and CDR2 SYGVNS. The CDR3 spans 13 residues. CDR3 sequence: CASSEFLGIGYTF. DNA for the CDR3: TGTGCCAGCAGTGAATTTTTGGGGATTGGCTACACCTTC.

Details on this clonotype: The junction does not match germline at one end; this may be a read error. The chain couples TRBV4-2 to TRBJ1-1; 7 bases line up with TRBD1. Germline CDR1 reads LGHNA; CDR2 reads YNFKEQ. This CDR3 region has 15 residues. DNA for the CDR3: TGTGCCAGCAGCCAAGTATTACAGGGGAACGCTGAAGCTTTCTTT. Protein product: CASSQVLQGNAEAFF.

This chain links TRBV15 with TRBJ2-4; TRBD1 matches 10 bases. Germline CDR1 and CDR2: LNHNV and YYDKDF (reference sequence). With V trimmed by 0 bases and J by 13 bases, 9 bases remained unmatched. This CDR3 is 15 amino acids long. CDR3 loop: CATSRDRQGAWEQYF. CDR3 nucleotide sequence: TGTGCCACCAGCAGAGATCGACAGGGGGCGTGGGAGCAGTACTTC.

This clonotype was counted between two and nine times. V and J are TRBV10-3 and TRBJ2-3; a weak D match, TRBD1 (5 bases). V dropped 0 bases and J dropped 0 bases, with 10 bases sitting between them. The CDR3 is 16 amino acids. The germline V gene has CDR1 ENHRY and CDR2 SYGVKD. The CDR3 sequence: CAISESTGSSTDTQYF. The CDR3 region has the DNA TGTGCCATCAGTGAGTCTACAGGCTCTAGCACAGATACGCAGTATTTT.

V and J are TRBV11-2 and TRBJ2-1; weak D call: TRBD1 (6 bases). CDR3 length: 14 residues. V dropped 5 bases and J dropped 9 bases, with 17 bases sitting between them. Germline V gene lookup returns CDR1 SGHAT and CDR2 FQNNGV. CDR3 nucleotide sequence: TGTGCCAGCAGCCCGCTGATCCTAGGGGGTGAGCAGTTCTTC. Its translation: CASSPLILGGEQFF.

The chain is built from TRBV20-1 and TRBJ2-7; tentative D call: TRBD2 (7 bases). Trimming cost V 0 bases and J 3 bases, with 15 bases left between them. The CDR3 has 15 amino acids. Per germline, CDR1 DFQATT and CDR2 SNEGSKA (reference sequence). The CDR3 DNA sequence: TGCAGTGCTAGAGATTCGGGGGGCTTATTCTACGAGCAGTACTTC. This translates into CSARDSGGLFYEQYF.